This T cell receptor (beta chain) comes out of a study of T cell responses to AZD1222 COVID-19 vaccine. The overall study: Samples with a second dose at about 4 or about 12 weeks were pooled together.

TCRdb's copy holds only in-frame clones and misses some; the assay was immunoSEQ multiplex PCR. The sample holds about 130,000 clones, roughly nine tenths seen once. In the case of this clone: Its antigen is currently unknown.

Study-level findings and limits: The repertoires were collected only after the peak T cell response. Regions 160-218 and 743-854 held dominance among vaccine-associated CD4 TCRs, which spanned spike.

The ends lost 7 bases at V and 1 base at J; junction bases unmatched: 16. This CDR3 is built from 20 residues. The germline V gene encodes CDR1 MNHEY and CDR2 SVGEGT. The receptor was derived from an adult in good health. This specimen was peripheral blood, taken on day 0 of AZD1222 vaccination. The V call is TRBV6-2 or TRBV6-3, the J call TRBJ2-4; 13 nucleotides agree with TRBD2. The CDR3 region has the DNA TGTGCCAGCACCCCGGCCGGGACTAGCGGGATCGGGGTGGCCAAAAACATTCAGTACTTC. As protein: CASTPAGTSGIGVAKNIQYF.